This TCR beta chain is from a study of blood T cells in healthy people across ages. The study's findings and limits: The long-lived group displayed more naive CD4+ cells, plus higher diversity, than the aged donors did.

This clonotype has a handful of counts. What it binds is unknown. Germline CDR1 is MNHEY and CDR2 is SMNVEV (reference sequence). V shed 3 bases and J shed 5 bases, with 10 bases lying between them. The CDR3 spans 13 residues. Isolation of PBMCs gave at least 6.5 million cells per sample. Primers used in a second PCR of about 7 to 12 cycles were a sample-barcoded 5' primer and a J-beta primer mix. TCRdb reprocessed the 5' RACE reads via MiXCR and lists one record per CDR3 protein. The table has some 940,000 distinct CDR3 sequences, roughly 28% seen once. These data were also filed under a second study, of T cells of mothers and their children. That investigation notes: Among related mother-child pairs, overlap was slightly higher than in unrelated pairs, though not significantly.

V gene TRBV27 combines with J gene TRBJ1-1; D gene unclear. The sample comprised blood. The TCR originated in a woman aged 35 to 49 in good health. CDR3 DNA sequence: TGTGCCAGCAGTTTCGGGAAGGGTACTGAAGCTTTCTTT. It codes for CASSFGKGTEAFF.